These T cell receptor beta chains were read from a single sample in a study of cytomegalovirus exposure and HLA in healthy donors. Clones were read by immunoSEQ multiplex PCR, and TCRdb kept only the in-frame ones, dropping some. The sample carries fewer than 100,000 clones, 78% recorded once. The sample comprised PBMCs. The receptor set was obtained from a male donor in good health and CMV-seropositive. The CDR3 runs from the conserved cysteine through the conserved F or W. A clone size is listed for some rows: how often the clone was seen (once, few, many), or a class if it is expanded.

-	TRBV15	TRBJ1-2	CATSRDKLDGRTF
-	TRBV5-1	TRBJ1-4	CASRKTGTTNEKLFF
-	TRBV29-1	TRBJ1-5	CSVVSGLSQHF
-	TRBV14	TRBJ1-1	CASSQVRQLNTEAFF
-	TRBV5-1	TRBJ2-2	CASSSPGLENTGELFF
-	TRBV27	TRBJ2-1	CASTGLASNEQFF
-	TRBV5-1	TRBJ1-4	CASSYTGGDEKLFF
-	TRBV10-3	TRBJ1-2	CATLDRSDYGYTF
-	TRBV6-5	TRBJ2-3	CASSYDSYSSDTQYF
-	TRBV27	TRBJ2-7	CASFSVSYEQYF
-	TRBV19	TRBJ2-5	CASSITGSQETQYF
few	TRBV5-3	TRBJ1-5	CARRHGTGLGNQPQHF
-	TRBV5-1	TRBJ2-2	CASRTDAYTGELFF
-	TRBV7-9	TRBJ1-2	CASSLSVWGRGGGYTF
-	TRBV4-1	TRBJ1-1	CASSQKFTGVLNTEAFF